The 15 T cell receptor beta chains given below trace back to one sample, sequenced in a study of CD8 T cells in Susac syndrome (dated by TCRdb to between 2018 and 2021). Libraries were prepared through the immunoSEQ multiplex PCR assay. RNA was extracted using the RNeasy kit, and about 0.5 to 1 ug of the RNA was reverse transcribed with random hexamers. In-frame beta chains were kept once TCRdb had trimmed the public reads at Q25 with fastp and called clones with MiXCR. One record per CDR3 amino acid sequence lists the most common genes and DNA. The sample has 120,000 or so distinct CDR3 sequences on record, approximately 93% of them singletons. 0.093% of the sample belongs to the ten largest clones. Specimen: CD4+ T cells from PBMCs. The source of these receptors is a human donor with multiple sclerosis.

This clonotype has a single count. The chain links TRBV6-6 to TRBJ2-7; D may be TRBD1 (6 bases). Germline V gives CDR1 MNHNY, CDR2 SVGAGI (reference sequence). CDR3 length: 13 residues. V was pared by 6 bases and J by 12 bases, with 21 bases between. CDR3 sequence: CASSPGQSTSRYF. The CDR3 DNA is TGTGCCAGCAGCCCTGGACAGTCAACAAGTCGGTACTTC.

This chain links TRBV5-4 with TRBJ1-1; the D gene is possibly TRBD1 (5 bases). Germline values: CDR1 SGHNT, CDR2 YYREEE (reference sequence). This CDR3 region has 14 residues. V was clipped by 4 bases and J by 5 bases, with 15 bases between them. CDR3 sequence reads: CASSGVLGGTEAFF. The CDR3 DNA sequence: TGTGCCAGCAGCGGGGTACTCGGGGGGACTGAAGCTTTCTTT. The variable domain in full, with the rest retrieved from reference TRBV5-4 and TRBJ1-1, is ETGVTQSPTHLIKTRGQQVTLRCSSQSGHNTVSWYQQALGQGPQFIFQYYREEENGRGNFPPRFSGLQFPNYSSELNVNALELDDSALYLCASSGVLGGTEAFFGQGTRLTVV.

The V call is TRBV18, the J call TRBJ2-1; D may be TRBD2 (6 bases). Trimming removed 3 bases at V and 4 bases at J, with 19 bases between. From germline, CDR1 is KGHSH and CDR2 LQKENI. The CDR3 consists of 17 residues. CDR3 region: CASSPPGGEDPYNEQFF. The CDR3 nucleotides read TGTGCCAGCTCACCCCCGGGTGGGGAGGACCCTTACAATGAGCAGTTCTTC.

The CDR3 protein is CASSQGTGGNIQYF. Here the CDR3 DNA reads TGCGCCAGCAGCCAGGGGACAGGGGGAAACATTCAGTACTTC. This chain links TRBV4-3 with TRBJ2-4, with 11 bases fitting TRBD1. The CDR3 has 14 residues. Trimming cost V 3 bases and J 6 bases; bases outside gene matches: 1. CDR1 LGHNA and CDR2 YSLEER come from the germline V gene.

The rearrangement uses TRBV28 and TRBJ2-7; D may match TRBD1 or TRBD2 (5 bases each). This CDR3 is 13 amino acids long. In germline, CDR1 is MDHEN, CDR2 SYDVKM. V lost 6 bases to trimming and J lost 0 bases, with 9 bases between them. The CDR3 sequence is CASSPGTSYEQYF. Here the CDR3 DNA reads TGTGCCAGCAGCCCCGGGACCTCCTACGAGCAGTACTTC.

This clonotype was seen only once. This chain links TRBV28 with TRBJ2-1, with TRBD1 matching over 9 bases. CDR3 length: 15 amino acids. Losses at the gene ends were 6 bases for V and 7 bases for J; bases not matched to a gene: 10. The germline V gene has CDR1 MDHEN and CDR2 SYDVKM. The CDR3 bases are TGTGCCAGCAGCTCCTCAGGACAGGGGCGGAATGAGCAGTTCTTC. Translated: CASSSSGQGRNEQFF.

The chain links TRBV7-2 to TRBJ1-6; tentatively, D is TRBD1 (5 bases). In germline, CDR1 is SGHTA, CDR2 FQGNSA. The CDR3 is made up of 14 amino acids. The ends were cut back, 2 bases at V and 10 bases at J, with 12 bases in the middle. The CDR3 reads CASSLSREGSPLHF. The CDR3 DNA is TGTGCCAGCAGCTTATCCAGGGAGGGGTCACCCCTCCACTTT.

The chain uses TRBV10-3 and TRBJ1-1; no firm D call. There are 12 residues in the CDR3. CDR1 is ENHRY and CDR2 is SYGVKD in the germline V gene. Between the trimmed V and J ends, which lost 5 bases and 1 base, there was a span of 5 bases. CDR3 nucleotides: TGTGCCATCAGTACAGAGAACACTGAAGCTTTCTTT. This codes for CAISTENTEAFF.

The chain employs TRBV10-3 and TRBJ1-5; D perhaps matches TRBD1 (6 bases). V dropped 6 bases and J dropped 1 base, with 13 bases sitting between them. CDR3 length: 15 residues. Germline CDR1 ENHRY, CDR2 SYGVKD. This chain's CDR3 is CAISQGTGSNQPQHF. For the CDR3, the DNA is TGTGCCATCAGCCAGGGGACGGGCAGCAATCAGCCCCAGCATTTT.

The genes are TRBV12-3 or TRBV12-4 and TRBJ1-1; the D is unclear. CDR3 size: 14 residues. Trimming cost V 3 bases and J 0 bases, with 8 bases left between them. In DNA form, the CDR3 reads TGTGCCAGCAGTTTGAAGATACTGAACACTGAAGCTTTCTTT. Encoded protein: CASSLKILNTEAFF.

The genes are TRBV30 and TRBJ2-7; no clear D. This CDR3 spans 12 amino acids. Germline values: CDR1 GTSNPN, CDR2 SVGIG (reference sequence). Trimming shortened V by 4 bases and J by 1 base, and 8 bases separated the two germline ends. CDR3 in amino acids: CAWTGSSYEQYF. Written as DNA, the CDR3 is TGTGCCTGGACGGGCAGTTCCTACGAGCAGTACTTC.

This clonotype has a single count. This chain uses TRBV30 with TRBJ2-5; the D gene could be TRBD1 or TRBD2 (5 bases each). This CDR3 spans 13 amino acids. V gave up 4 bases and J gave up 5 bases, with 14 bases separating them. Germline V lookup: CDR1 GTSNPN, CDR2 SVGIG (reference sequence). The chain's CDR3 is CAWNRVEGETQYF. Written as DNA, the CDR3 is TGTGCCTGGAATCGGGTCGAGGGGGAGACCCAGTACTTC.

The CDR3 DNA reads TGTGCCAGCAAATACGGGGGGGCAGATGGCTACACCTTC. Translation gives CASKYGGADGYTF. This chain connects TRBV2 to TRBJ1-2, with D perhaps TRBD1 (6 bases). CDR3 length: 13 amino acids. Germline loops: CDR1 SNHLY, CDR2 FYNNEI. Trimming stripped 7 bases from V and 6 bases from J, with 15 bases between. Variable domain in full (rest from reference TRBV2 and TRBJ1-2): EPEVTQTPSHQVTQMGQEVILRCVPISNHLYFYWYRQILGQKVEFLVSFYNNEISEKSEIFDDQFSVERPDGSNFTLKIRSTKLEDSAMYFCASKYGGADGYTFGSGTRLTVV.

This clonotype was found once. The V call is TRBV5-4, the J call TRBJ2-1, with 10 positions matching TRBD2. Germline lookup yields CDR1 SGHNT and CDR2 YYREEE (reference sequence). The CDR3 has 17 amino acids. V was clipped by 3 bases and J by 8 bases; unmatched bases: 14. CDR3 coding DNA: TGTGCCAGCAGCTCTGCCGAGCGGGGGGGCTTATTCTATGAGCAGTTCTTC. The encoded protein is CASSSAERGGLFYEQFF.

The chain recombines TRBV5-4 with TRBJ2-3; 8 positions match TRBD2. With 5 bases clipped from V and 0 bases from J, the junction kept 5 bases outside the gene matches. The CDR3 spans 15 residues. CDR1 is SGHNT, CDR2 YYREEE, per germline (reference sequence). CDR3 loop: CASSRGGTSTDTQYF. As DNA, the CDR3 is TGTGCCAGCAGTCGCGGGGGGACTAGCACAGATACGCAGTATTTT.